This T cell receptor (beta chain) was sequenced in a study of shared clonotypes between healthy human individuals. Assay runs were performed at deep level. The assay was immunoSEQ multiplex PCR, and TCRdb's table has in-frame clones only and misses some. The sample has more than 2 million clones; 85% to 95% are singletons. Naive CD8 isolation took CD45RO-negative cells positively selected for CCR7 and excluded terminally differentiated effector memory CD45RA+ cells. The origin of this receptor is a man aged 18 to 35 in good health. Some clones in this sample may be carry-over from other donors' samples. The sample taken for sequencing was naive CD8+ T cells from PBMCs.

The CDR3 here is CASSERDTIYF. The CDR3 DNA is TGTGCCAGCAGTGAGAGGGACACCATATATTTT. V gene TRBV2 combines with J gene TRBJ1-3; the D is unclear. The CDR3 covers 11 residues. V was shortened by 3 bases and J by 8 bases, with 5 bases between the two germline ends. The germline CDR1 and CDR2 sequences are SNHLY and FYNNEI.